This T cell receptor beta chain was recorded in a study of blood T cells in healthy people across ages (dated by TCRdb to between 2014 and 2016). For context, the study as a whole: Template switching captured roughly one uniquely barcoded TCR beta cDNA molecule per two T cells in model experiments. To avoid experimental bias, donors of different ages were distributed randomly across sequencing lanes. The study analyzed two additional independent replicas of 1 million unique cDNA reads from the same blood draw for two donors, one aged 18 to 29 and one aged 80 or older. The donors were split into four age groups: young (average around 15 years), middle-aged (roughly 40), aged (more than 60) and long-lived (roughly 80). Using deep sequencing normalized with unique cDNA molecular identifiers, the study measured how TCR beta repertoire diversity changes with age. Points the paper makes about the study in general: There was a strong correlation between observed TCR beta diversity and the percentage of naive T cells measured by flow cytometry. Compared with the aged group, more naive CD4+ T cells, fewer expanded clones and increased TCR diversity were shown by the long-lived group, suggesting age selection. Observed TCR beta diversity per million T cells fell roughly linearly with age, and a significant reduction was already apparent by age around 40. Conclusive comparison of naive and antigen-experienced compartments was prevented by the profiling of bulk unsorted PBMCs. Total diversity estimates from one million sequenced T cells were considered lower bounds and underestimates. Because the CMV infection status of the donors was unknown, age-related changes in expanded clonotypes may potentially have been confounded.

This clonotype has ten or more counts. Its antigen specificity is not known. The record has no base qualities; no much larger clone is one base away. The germline V gene provides CDR1 KGHDR and CDR2 SFDVKD. Between the V and J ends, shortened by 2 bases and 2 bases respectively, the junction contains 11 bases. From the cysteine through the phenylalanine, the CDR3 covers 15 amino acids. Only the CDR3 part of the read is kept: 45 bases, read in frame from the first base. The library relied on 5' RACE. TCRdb records Illumina HiSeq 2500 as the sequencer. The second PCR ran for about 6 to 12 cycles and used a J-beta primer mix along with a sample-barcoded 5' primer. Each TCR beta cDNA molecule received a unique molecular identifier from a template-switch 5' adaptor carrying 12 random nucleotides. Each sample yielded at least 2.5 million CDR3-containing paired-end reads. The Mint cDNA synthesis kit, primed by a TRBC-specific oligonucleotide, was used to synthesize first-strand cDNA from all RNA. Following uracil-DNA glycosylase treatment, a first 18-cycle PCR with universal primers M1SS and BC2_uni_R was performed on all cDNA. The study's own analysis went as follows. Each sample was normalized by randomly selecting 1 million high-quality reads, each carrying a distinct molecular identifier. Reads sharing molecular identifiers were discarded rather than binned into consensus sequences. MiTCR, set to a Q25 quality threshold and the strictest error-elimination algorithm, was used for CDR3 identification, clonotype clustering and error correction. A nonparametric unseen species model with Euler transformation was used to estimate a lower bound on total TCR beta diversity. TCRdb redid the processing of the public reads, applying fastp at Q25 and MiXCR, and retained in-frame beta chains. All rows with the same CDR3 protein become a single entry with the most common DNA and genes. These V and J calls derive from TCRdb rather than the authors' analysis. This sample comprises more than 800,000 distinct CDR3 sequences, more than 25% of them detected only once. 17% of the sample goes to the ten largest clones.

The roughly 39 donors, aged about 6 to 90 years, were systemically healthy Caucasian individuals from Russia. Each donor gave 8 to 10 milliliters of peripheral blood, drawn into EDTA-treated Vacutainer tubes. Ficoll-Paque density-gradient centrifugation was used to isolate PBMCs, with at least 6.5 million per sample. Trizol reagent was used to extract total RNA from PBMCs, with at least 5.5 micrograms per sample. Naive CD45RAhigh/CD27high T cell percentages were measured by flow cytometry on a PBMC aliquot from every donor. Sequenced input: blood. This sequence was found in a woman older than 75 in good health. The rearrangement combines TRBV24-1 with TRBJ2-5, with a tentative D gene TRBD1 over 5 matching bases. CDR3 sequence: CATSDWGRDQETQYF. The nucleotides are TGTGCCACCAGTGATTGGGGCAGGGATCAAGAGACCCAGTACTTC.